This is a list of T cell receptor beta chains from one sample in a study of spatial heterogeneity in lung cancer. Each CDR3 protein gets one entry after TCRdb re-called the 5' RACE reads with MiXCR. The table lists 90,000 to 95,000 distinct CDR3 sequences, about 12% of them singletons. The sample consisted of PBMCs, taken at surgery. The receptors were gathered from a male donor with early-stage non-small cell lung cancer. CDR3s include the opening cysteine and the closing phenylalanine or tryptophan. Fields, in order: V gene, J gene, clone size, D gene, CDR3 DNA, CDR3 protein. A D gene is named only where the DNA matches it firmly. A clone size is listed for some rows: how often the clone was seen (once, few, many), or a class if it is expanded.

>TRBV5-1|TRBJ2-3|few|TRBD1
TGCGCCAGCAGCTGGGGGACAGGCACAGATACGCAGTATTTT
CASSWGTGTDTQYF
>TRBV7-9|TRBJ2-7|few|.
TGTGCCAGCAGCTCTAAGGGTACGTACGAGCAGTACTTC
CASSSKGTYEQYF
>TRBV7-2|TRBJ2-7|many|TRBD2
TGTGCCAGCAGCGCCCGGACTAGCGGAGATTACGAGCAGTACTTC
CASSARTSGDYEQYF
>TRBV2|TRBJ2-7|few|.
TGTGCCAGCAGAACCCCCCGTGGGAAGTCCTACGAGCAGTACTTC
CASRTPRGKSYEQYF
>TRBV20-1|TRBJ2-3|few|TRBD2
TGCAGTGGCCTAGCGGGAGTAGAGGGTTACACAGATACGCAGTATTTT
CSGLAGVEGYTDTQYF
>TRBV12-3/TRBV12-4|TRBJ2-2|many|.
TGTGCCAGCAGTTTATGGCGTCAGGGTCTCGGGGAGCTGTTTTTT
CASSLWRQGLGELFF
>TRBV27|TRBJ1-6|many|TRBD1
TGTGCCAGCAGTCCTACAGGGGGCAATTCACCCCTCCACTTT
CASSPTGGNSPLHF
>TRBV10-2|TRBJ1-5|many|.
TGCGCCAGCAGTGAGTCGCCAGGAAACTCCAATCAGCCCCAGCATTTT
CASSESPGNSNQPQHF
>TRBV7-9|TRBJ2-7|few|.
TGTGCCAGCAGCTTAGCGTCTGGGTTCTACGAGCAGTACTTC
CASSLASGFYEQYF
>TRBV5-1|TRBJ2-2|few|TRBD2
TGCGCCAGCAGCTGGATGACTAGCGGGAGGGCCGGAGGCACCGGGGAGCTGTTTTTT
CASSWMTSGRAGGTGELFF
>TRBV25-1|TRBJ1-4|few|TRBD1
TGTGCCAGCAGTGGACAGGGGGCAGTGGAAAAACTGTTTTTT
CASSGQGAVEKLFF
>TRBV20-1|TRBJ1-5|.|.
TGCAGTGCTAGAACTCCCGGGGGGGTAGGCAATCAGCCCCAGCATTTT
CSARTPGGVGNQPQHF
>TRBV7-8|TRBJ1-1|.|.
TGTGCCAGCAGCTCTAGGGGGGCGAGCAACACTGAAGCTTTCTTT
CASSSRGASNTEAFF